The 3 T cell receptor beta chains reported below all come from one sample, sequenced in a study of blood T cell repertoires in COVID-19. The data were produced by immunoSEQ multiplex PCR, yet TCRdb's version contains in-frame clones alone and is incomplete. Of about 190,000 clones in the sample, around 86% were seen once. Source material: peripheral blood. All receptors derive from a man aged 40-50 years with acute or convalescent COVID-19.

This chain uses TRBV10-2 with TRBJ2-5; the D gene is possibly TRBD2 (6 bases). This CDR3 has 15 amino acids. Germline CDR1 reads WSHSY; CDR2 reads SAAADI. The V end lost 3 bases, the J end lost 0 bases, and 11 bases lay between the germline ends. The CDR3 sequence is CASSDAGTYQETQYF. CDR3 nucleotide sequence: TGCGCCAGCAGTGATGCGGGGACGTACCAAGAGACCCAGTACTTC.

The chain joins TRBV7-3 to TRBJ2-1; TRBD2 agrees at 11 bases. The J segment lost 7 bases and the V segment lost 5 bases, leaving 10 bases of the junction unmatched. Germline V gene sequence: CDR1 SGHTA, CDR2 FQGTGA. The CDR3 has 16 amino acids. This CDR3 reads CASSASSSGGINEQFF. Here the CDR3 DNA reads TGTGCCAGCAGCGCCTCCTCTAGCGGGGGGATAAATGAGCAGTTCTTC.

The chain links TRBV7-3 to TRBJ2-1; TRBD1 agrees at 11 bases. The V gene's germline CDR1 is SGHTA and CDR2 FQGTGA. The length of the CDR3 is 15 residues. Trimming took 0 bases from V and 10 from J; bases not matched to a gene: 5. The CDR3 DNA reads as TGTGCCAGCAGCTTAACGGGACAGGGGGTGGGAGAGCAGTTCTTC. Its translation: CASSLTGQGVGEQFF.